The next 23 T cell receptor beta chains were all read from a single sample in a study of cytomegalovirus exposure and HLA in healthy donors. It was with 60 Vbeta and 13 Jbeta primers that the PCR ran. The repertoire was sequenced with immunoSEQ multiplex PCR; TCRdb's copy has only in-frame clones and lacks some. The data contain tens of thousands of clones, around 76% of them seen just once; the ten biggest clones take up 22%. Sequenced input: PBMCs. The receptor set was obtained from a woman younger than 45 in good health and CMV-seropositive.

The rearrangement uses TRBV7-2 and TRBJ2-7; TRBD2 is a possible D gene (6 bases). Trimming removed 4 bases at V and 0 bases at J, with 10 bases between. The CDR3 spans 14 residues. Germline V CDR1 and CDR2: SGHTA, FQGNSA. This CDR3 reads CASSWGEVSYEQYF. CDR3 coding DNA: TGTGCCAGCAGCTGGGGGGAGGTCTCCTACGAGCAGTACTTC.

The chain carries TRBV4-1 and TRBJ1-2; 7 positions match TRBD1. Germline CDR1 MGHRA, CDR2 YSYEKL. Trimming took 1 base from V and 6 from J; bases not matched to a gene: 2. CDR3 length: 13 residues. This CDR3 is CASSQVGTDGYTF. The CDR3 nucleotides read TGCGCCAGCAGCCAAGTCGGGACAGATGGCTACACCTTC.

The V gene is TRBV4-2, the J gene TRBJ2-1; no definite D call. Trimming removed 0 bases from V and 6 bases from J, with 12 bases in between. The CDR3 totals 15 residues. Germline V CDR1 and CDR2: LGHNA, YNFKEQ. The CDR3 region is CASSQDRVSPNEQFF. CDR3 nucleotides: TGTGCCAGCAGCCAAGATCGGGTTAGCCCCAATGAGCAGTTCTTC.

The CDR3 nucleotides are TGTGCCATCAGTGACGAACAGGGGACGGCTTTCTTT. Protein product: CAISDEQGTAFF. The chain uses TRBV10-3 and TRBJ1-1; 7 bases line up with TRBD1. CDR3 length: 12 amino acids. In germline, CDR1 is ENHRY, CDR2 SYGVKD. V was pared by 3 bases and J by 11 bases, with 6 bases of the junction left unmatched.

The J gene is TRBJ2-7, the V gene TRBV7-2; TRBD2 might be the D (5 bases). With 4 bases removed from V and 4 bases from J, the gap between germline ends came to 8 bases. The CDR3 has 12 residues. From germline, CDR1 is SGHTA and CDR2 FQGNSA. CDR3 protein: CASSYGVYEQYF. The CDR3 DNA reads as TGTGCCAGCAGCTACGGGGTTTACGAGCAGTACTTC.

This chain links TRBV5-1 with TRBJ1-1, with D tentatively TRBD1 (6 bases). The CDR3 has 15 residues. Per the germline V gene, CDR1 is SGHRS and CDR2 is YFSETQ. Trimming shortened V by 3 bases and J by 6 bases, and 18 bases separated the two germline ends. CDR3 coding DNA: TGCGCCAGCAGCTCTAGGACCATGCAGGGGCCTGAAGCTTTCTTT. Translation gives CASSSRTMQGPEAFF.

The V gene is TRBV9, the J gene TRBJ1-1; unclear D gene. Germline values: CDR1 SGDLS, CDR2 YYNGEE. V shed 3 bases and J shed 1 base, with 7 bases lying between them. The CDR3 is made up of 13 amino acids. CDR3 sequence: CASSARQNTEAFF. The CDR3 DNA is TGTGCCAGCAGCGCCAGACAGAACACTGAAGCTTTCTTT.

This clone was counted only a few times. The rearrangement links TRBV27 to TRBJ2-7; 8 nucleotides line up with TRBD1. The trim removed 4 bases at V and 6 bases at J, leaving 8 bases unmatched. CDR1 is MNHEY and CDR2 is SMNVEV in the germline V gene (reference sequence). This CDR3 spans 14 amino acids. The CDR3 loop is CASSYNRGLGEQYF. Here the CDR3 DNA reads TGTGCCAGCAGTTATAACAGGGGGTTAGGCGAGCAGTACTTC.

The chain carries TRBV29-1 and TRBJ2-5; weak D call: TRBD1 (5 bases). Germline V lookup: CDR1 SQVTM, CDR2 ANQGSEA. Deletions cut 3 bases from V and 0 bases from J, with 17 bases between. CDR3 length: 16 residues. CDR3 nucleotides: TGCAGCGTTGATGCTCAGTGGGGCCTGAACCAAGAGACCCAGTACTTC. This codes for CSVDAQWGLNQETQYF.

This chain joins TRBV5-1 and TRBJ2-7, with D possibly matching TRBD2 (7 bases). The germline CDR1 and CDR2 sequences are SGHRS and YFSETQ. V was cut by 2 bases and J by 7 bases, with 22 bases left in between. CDR3 length: 16 amino acids. The CDR3 DNA follows: TGCGCCAGCAGCTTAGCCACGTTTAGGGGGGGGAGTGAGCAGTACTTC. Translation: CASSLATFRGGSEQYF.

The gene calls are TRBV7-9 and TRBJ2-3; the match to TRBD1 covers 10 bases. The germline CDR1 and CDR2 sequences are SEHNR and FQNEAQ (reference sequence). The V and J ends lost 4 bases and 2 bases, in that order; junction bases with no gene match: 3. The CDR3 loop spans 15 amino acids. The CDR3: CASSSGTGDTDTQYF. Here the CDR3 DNA reads TGTGCCAGCAGCTCTGGGACAGGGGACACAGATACGCAGTATTTT. The variable domain in full, with the rest retrieved from reference TRBV7-9 and TRBJ2-3, is DTGVSQNPRHKITKRGQNVTFRCDPISEHNRLYWYRQTLGQGPEFLTYFQNEAQLEKSRLLSDRFSAERPKGSFSTLEIQRTEQGDSAMYLCASSSGTGDTDTQYFGPGTRLTVL.

This clone was picked up one time. The chain couples TRBV28 to TRBJ2-7; 12 bases are a match to TRBD2. The CDR3 covers 16 residues. After removal of 3 bases from V and 4 bases from J, the junction contained 7 bases not matched to a gene. Per germline, CDR1 MDHEN and CDR2 SYDVKM. CDR3 nucleotide sequence: TGTGCCAGCAGTTTGCTTACTAGCGGGAGGCGGTACGAGCAGTACTTC. It codes for CASSLLTSGRRYEQYF.

This sequence joins TRBV28 and TRBJ2-1; 12 positions agree with TRBD2. The CDR3 is 22 amino acids. V shed 8 bases and J 7 bases; nucleotides not matched to a gene: 30. Per the germline V gene, CDR1 is MDHEN and CDR2 is SYDVKM. CDR3 sequence reads: CASPLGCGWSNLAGGGRNEQFF. Here the CDR3 DNA reads TGTGCCAGCCCTCTGGGATGCGGGTGGAGCAACCTAGCGGGAGGGGGGCGGAATGAGCAGTTCTTC.

The rearrangement links TRBV10-1 to TRBJ1-1; no clear D. V lost 3 bases and J 11 bases, leaving 16 bases between the germline ends. The germline gives CDR1 WNHNN, CDR2 SYGVQD (reference sequence). The CDR3 has 13 residues. The CDR3 DNA is TGCGCCAGCAGTGAATTCAGGTATTCTGTTGCTTTCTTT. Translating it yields CASSEFRYSVAFF.

This clone was observed a single time. The rearrangement joins TRBV15 to TRBJ1-2; D might be TRBD1 (5 bases). V lost 0 bases and J lost 4, with 12 bases in between. The length of the CDR3 is 15 residues. In germline, CDR1 is LNHNV, CDR2 YYDKDF (reference sequence). For the CDR3, the DNA is TGTGCCACCAGCAGAGAAGGCCAGGGATTCTATGGCTACACCTTC. This gives the protein CATSREGQGFYGYTF.

CDR3 sequence: CASSVDYSGANVLTF. For the CDR3, the DNA is TGTGCCAGCAGCGTAGATTACTCTGGGGCCAACGTCCTGACTTTC. The rearrangement joins TRBV9 to TRBJ2-6; D unclear. Deletions cut 0 bases from V and 0 bases from J, with 4 bases between. CDR3 length: 15 residues. Germline values: CDR1 SGDLS, CDR2 YYNGEE.

Here the CDR3 DNA reads TGTGCCAGCAGCACAAGGGGTCGAGTATCTGGCTACACCTTC. Its protein product is CASSTRGRVSGYTF. This chain links TRBV25-1 with TRBJ1-2, with a tentative D call TRBD1 (5 bases). V lost 6 bases and J lost 7, with 18 bases in between. The germline gives CDR1 MGHDK, CDR2 SYGVNS. The CDR3 length is 14 residues.

The rearrangement joins TRBV4-2 to TRBJ1-5; the D is unclear. Trimming removed 11 bases from V and 0 bases from J, with 17 bases in between. The CDR3 contains 15 residues. The germline V gene has CDR1 LGHNA and CDR2 YNFKEQ. The CDR3 DNA is TGTGCCGGTCACGAGGGCACCTTTAGCAATCAGCCCCAGCATTTT. Translation gives CAGHEGTFSNQPQHF.

This chain links TRBV7-8 with TRBJ1-2; no clear D gene. This CDR3 is 13 amino acids long. The germline CDR1 and CDR2 sequences are SGHVS and FQNEAQ. V lost 2 bases and J 2 bases, leaving 6 bases between the germline ends. The CDR3 is CASSLNSNYGYTF. DNA of the CDR3: TGTGCCAGCAGCTTAAATAGCAACTATGGCTACACCTTC.

This clone was observed once. The J gene is TRBJ2-7, the V gene TRBV7-9; TRBD1 aligns across 8 bases. Germline loops: CDR1 SEHNR, CDR2 FQNEAQ (reference sequence). V shed 5 bases, J shed 0 bases, and the junction held 6 bases outside the gene matches. The CDR3 has 15 residues. In nucleotides, the CDR3 is TGTGCCAGCAGCAACCGGGACAGGAACTCCTACGAGCAGTACTTC. Translating gives CASSNRDRNSYEQYF.

The chain is built from TRBV19 and TRBJ2-7, with TRBD2 matching over 7 bases. The CDR3 totals 14 residues. From germline, CDR1 is LNHDA and CDR2 SQIVND (reference sequence). After removal of 5 bases from V and 4 bases from J, the junction contained 8 bases not matched to a gene. The CDR3 DNA sequence: TGTGCCAGTAGTCCTCGGACTAGGAGATACGAGCAGTACTTC. It is translated as CASSPRTRRYEQYF.

The chain recombines TRBV7-7 with TRBJ2-3, with TRBD1 as a possible D gene (7 bases). The CDR3 is made up of 15 amino acids. V was clipped by 5 bases and J by 0 bases, with 12 bases between them. Germline CDR1 SSHAT, CDR2 FNYEAQ (reference sequence). CDR3 sequence (DNA): TGTGCCAGCAGCCCAGGGGGGCCTAGCACAGATACGCAGTATTTT. Protein sequence: CASSPGGPSTDTQYF.

The chain employs TRBV6-1 and TRBJ2-7; 8 bases match TRBD1. Germline V gene sequence: CDR1 MNHNS, CDR2 SASEGT. The length of the CDR3 is 16 residues. Trimming took 0 bases from V and 2 from J; bases not matched to a gene: 6. CDR3 bases: TGTGCCAGCAGTGAAGCGGGGGGACAGGCGACCTACGAGCAGTACTTC. Translating gives CASSEAGGQATYEQYF.